This TCR beta chain comes out of a study of cytomegalovirus exposure and HLA in healthy donors. Study-wide findings and caveats: As immune exposure information, only CMV serostatus was available. With later analysis, a missense DCLRE1C variant became linked to TCR beta V- and J-gene trimming.

CDR1 is SGHRS, CDR2 YFSETQ, per germline. The CDR3 extends over 17 amino acids. After removal of 4 bases from V and 0 bases from J, the junction contained 10 bases not matched to a gene. A multiplex PCR was run with 60 Vbeta primers and 13 Jbeta primers. Here immunoSEQ multiplex PCR was the method, and the copy in TCRdb shows in-frame clones only, minus some. The sample holds around 86,000 clones, 75% to 80% seen once. This clone showed up just a few times. Its antigen is not identified. Sequencing was performed on PBMCs. This TCR was recovered from a female donor in good health and CMV-seronegative. The gene calls are TRBV5-1 and TRBJ2-1; TRBD2 matches 7 bases. As DNA, the CDR3 is TGCGCCAGCAGCCTGATGGGCGGCGGGAGCTCCTACAATGAGCAGTTCTTC. Translated: CASSLMGGGSSYNEQFF.